The 30 T cell receptor beta chains listed next were all sequenced from one sample in a study of radiation and T cells in renal cell carcinoma. The time point denotes: baseline pretreatment blood. Treatment denoted: 15 Gy SBRT to primary tumor, nephrectomy 4 weeks later. Repertoires were generated with immunoSEQ multiplex PCR, while TCRdb's copy carries only in-frame clones and drops some. Of more than 95,000 clones listed, roughly four fifths are singletons. Sample: blood, taken from a patient whose treatment included radiotherapy and nephrectomy. Receptor source: a woman aged 55-69 years with renal cell carcinoma.

The chain recombines TRBV2 with TRBJ1-5; 7 bases agree with TRBD1. V was pared by 7 bases and J by 5 bases, with 11 bases of the junction left unmatched. This CDR3 has 15 amino acids. Per the germline V gene, CDR1 is SNHLY and CDR2 is FYNNEI. This CDR3 reads CASTLGTDNYQPQHF. As DNA, the CDR3 is TGTGCCAGCACCTTAGGGACAGATAACTATCAGCCCCAGCATTTT.

V gene TRBV27 combines with J gene TRBJ2-5; TRBD2 aligns across 11 bases. Trimming cost V 3 bases and J 2 bases; bases outside gene matches: 8. The CDR3 is 17 amino acids. Germline V gene data show CDR1 as MNHEY and CDR2 as SMNVEV (reference sequence). The CDR3 region is CASSFIAVAGGQETQYF. The CDR3 bases are TGTGCCAGCAGTTTCATCGCTGTAGCGGGAGGGCAAGAGACCCAGTACTTC.

This clone was observed a single time. This CDR3 is CASSVGPGTGPGDTEAFF. For the CDR3, the DNA is TGTGCCAGCAGCGTAGGCCCCGGGACAGGGCCGGGGGACACTGAAGCTTTCTTT. The chain recombines TRBV9 with TRBJ1-1, with 9 bases identical to TRBD1. The V gene end was trimmed by 0 bases and the J gene end by 3 bases; junction bases not matched to a gene: 12. Looked up from germline, CDR1 is SGDLS and CDR2 is YYNGEE. The CDR3 runs to 18 residues.

V is TRBV7-2 and J is TRBJ2-2; 7 bases match TRBD1. V gave up 4 bases and J gave up 1 base; unmatched junction bases: 3. The CDR3 is 15 amino acids. The V gene's germline CDR1 is SGHTA and CDR2 FQGNSA. DNA of the CDR3: TGTGCCAGCAGCTCGAACAGGGGGAACACCGGGGAGCTGTTTTTT. Its translation is CASSSNRGNTGELFF.

The genes are TRBV28 and TRBJ2-7; TRBD2 is a possible D gene (5 bases). Between the trimmed V and J ends, which lost 3 bases and 9 bases, there was a span of 15 bases. CDR1 and CDR2 from the germline V gene are MDHEN and SYDVKM. The CDR3 is made up of 13 amino acids. The CDR3 here is CASSFGYGEGQYF. The CDR3 DNA is TGTGCCAGCAGTTTCGGTTACGGGGAAGGGCAGTACTTC.

V usage is TRBV18 and J usage is TRBJ1-5; the D gene is possibly TRBD1 (5 bases). The CDR3 has 15 residues. V lost 3 bases to trimming and J lost 4 bases, with 13 bases between them. Germline values: CDR1 KGHSH, CDR2 LQKENI. CDR3 bases: TGTGCCAGCTCACCGGGCGGGGGTGAAAATCAGCCCCAGCATTTT. It yields the protein CASSPGGGENQPQHF. The full variable domain, with the rest looked up from reference TRBV18 and TRBJ1-5, is NAGVMQNPRHLVRRRGQEARLRCSPMKGHSHVYWYRQLPEEGLKFMVYLQKENIIDESGMPKERFSAEFPKEGPSILRIQQVVRGDSAAYFCASSPGGGENQPQHFGDGTRLSIL.

The rearrangement links TRBV2 to TRBJ2-7; perhaps TRBD1 as D (5 bases). V was trimmed by 6 bases and J by 3 bases, leaving 9 bases between them. Germline lookup yields CDR1 SNHLY and CDR2 FYNNEI. The CDR3 contains 12 residues. The DNA of the CDR3 is TGTGCCAGCAGCCGAGGACACTACGAGCAGTACTTC. This translates into CASSRGHYEQYF.

The rearrangement joins TRBV6-5 to TRBJ1-6; D possibly corresponds to TRBD1 (6 bases). Germline CDR1 MNHEY, CDR2 SVGAGI. The CDR3 is 15 residues long. The ends were cut back, 4 bases at V and 7 bases at J, with 14 bases in the middle. CDR3: CASSSTTGQNSPLHF. Written as DNA, the CDR3 is TGTGCCAGCAGTTCTACGACAGGTCAGAATTCACCCCTCCACTTT.

The chain uses TRBV7-6 and TRBJ2-3; 11 nucleotides agree with TRBD2. This CDR3 region has 17 residues. Germline V CDR1 and CDR2: SGHVS, FNYEAQ. V was clipped by 3 bases and J by 0 bases; unmatched bases: 5. The DNA of the CDR3 is TGTGCCAGCAGCTTTGGGGGGACTAGCGGAAGCACAGATACGCAGTATTTT. It translates to CASSFGGTSGSTDTQYF.

The V gene is TRBV9, the J gene TRBJ2-1, with 8 bases aligning to TRBD2. There are 14 residues in the CDR3. Germline CDR1 is SGDLS and CDR2 is YYNGEE. The junction had 4 bases not matched to a gene; V was cut back by 2 bases and J by 6 bases. The CDR3 bases are TGTGCCAGCAGCGTCGGGACTAGTATCAATGAGCAGTTCTTC. This codes for CASSVGTSINEQFF.

The chain is built from TRBV19 and TRBJ1-1, with 7 positions matching TRBD1. Germline V gene lookup returns CDR1 LNHDA and CDR2 SQIVND (reference sequence). The CDR3 is made up of 15 amino acids. V trimming: 6 bases; J trimming: 5 bases; junction bases outside the gene matches: 12. The CDR3 DNA reads TGTGCCAGTAGGCCCAGCGACAGGGTTCGGACTGAAGCTTTCTTT. As protein: CASRPSDRVRTEAFF.

This chain links TRBV2 with TRBJ2-7; the match to TRBD2 covers 9 bases. The CDR3 is 17 residues long. V lost 1 base and J lost 6; bases outside the gene matches: 13. The V gene's germline CDR1 is SNHLY and CDR2 FYNNEI. In DNA form, the CDR3 reads TGTGCCAGCAGTGAAGGCCAGCGGGGGGCCTCCGTCTCCGAGCAGTACTTC. Amino acids: CASSEGQRGASVSEQYF.

This chain uses TRBV5-1 with TRBJ2-7, with 8 bases aligning to TRBD1. This CDR3 region has 13 residues. Germline V gene sequence: CDR1 SGHRS, CDR2 YFSETQ. V gave up 3 bases and J gave up 5 bases; unmatched junction bases: 4. The CDR3 DNA follows: TGCGCCAGCAGCTCCGACAGGGGAGACGAGCAGTACTTC. It translates to CASSSDRGDEQYF.

V gene TRBV5-1 combines with J gene TRBJ2-1, with D perhaps TRBD2 (5 bases). CDR3 length equals 15 residues. Germline-derived CDR1 and CDR2 are SGHRS and YFSETQ. The V gene lost 0 bases and the J gene lost 6 bases, with 13 bases spanning the gap. The CDR3 loop is CASSLGESGFNEQFF. The CDR3 DNA is TGCGCCAGCAGCTTGGGGGAAAGCGGTTTCAATGAGCAGTTCTTC.

This clone has a single count. The chain has TRBV28 and TRBJ2-1; weak D call: TRBD1 (5 bases). V shed 7 bases and J shed 6 bases, with 19 bases lying between them. The CDR3 length is 15 residues. In germline, CDR1 is MDHEN, CDR2 SYDVKM. Here the CDR3 DNA reads TGTGCCAGCAATATAGGGGTTAACATAGGCAATGAGCAGTTCTTC. Protein: CASNIGVNIGNEQFF.

The gene calls are TRBV14 and TRBJ1-1, with 8 bases lining up with TRBD1. The V and J ends lost 5 bases and 4 bases, in that order; junction bases with no gene match: 3. The CDR3 consists of 13 residues. Germline V lookup: CDR1 SGHDN, CDR2 FVKESK. This CDR3 reads CASSYTGGTEAFF. The CDR3 DNA is TGTGCCAGCAGCTACACAGGGGGCACTGAAGCTTTCTTT.

V gene TRBV13 combines with J gene TRBJ1-3, with TRBD1 identical over 7 bases. The CDR3 extends over 16 amino acids. CDR1 is PRHDT, CDR2 FYEKMQ, per germline (reference sequence). Trimming at V came to 5 bases and at J to 0 bases, leaving 7 bases not matched to a gene. The CDR3 region has the DNA TGTGCCAGCAGCCCATGGGACAGTTCCTCTGGAAACACCATATATTTT. Translation gives CASSPWDSSSGNTIYF. Complete variable domain (other parts from reference TRBV13 and TRBJ1-3): AAGVIQSPRHLIKEKRETATLKCYPIPRHDTVYWYQQGPGQDPQFLISFYEKMQSDKGSIPDRFSAQQFSDYHSELNMSSLELGDSALYFCASSPWDSSSGNTIYFGEGSWLTVV.

There are a few counts of this clone. The chain combines TRBV7-2 with TRBJ1-5, with D hard to call. Germline lookup yields CDR1 SGHTA and CDR2 FQGNSA. This CDR3 is built from 15 residues. V lost 7 bases, J lost 0 bases, and 13 bases lay in between. CDR3 DNA sequence: TGTGCCAGCAAGGGTGTTGGCGGTAGCAATCAGCCCCAGCATTTT. Translating it yields CASKGVGGSNQPQHF.

In this sample, this clone turned up a few times. The rearrangement links TRBV6-6 to TRBJ1-2; D call uncertain. CDR1 MNHNY and CDR2 SVGAGI come from the germline V gene (reference sequence). CDR3 length equals 12 residues. The V end was cut by 0 bases, the J end by 4 bases, with 3 bases between. For the CDR3, the DNA is TGTGCCAGCAGTTACTCATCCTATGGCTACACCTTC. Protein: CASSYSSYGYTF.

V and J are TRBV19 and TRBJ1-1, with 8 nucleotides matching TRBD1. The CDR3 length is 13 residues. V dropped 7 bases and J dropped 6; count of bases not matched to a gene: 7. The germline V gene encodes CDR1 LNHDA and CDR2 SQIVND (reference sequence). DNA of the CDR3: TGTGCCAGTACCTCGACAGGGGTGGCTGAAGCTTTCTTT. The encoded protein is CASTSTGVAEAFF.

The chain is built from TRBV29-1 and TRBJ1-1; TRBD1 might be the D (5 bases). The germline CDR1 and CDR2 sequences are SQVTM and ANQGSEA. The CDR3 totals 15 residues. The CDR3 is CASRKAGMGDTEAFF. The CDR3 DNA sequence: TGCGCGTCTCGAAAGGCAGGGATGGGGGACACTGAAGCTTTCTTT.

The chain joins TRBV28 to TRBJ2-5, with a possible D match to TRBD2 (6 bases). The CDR3 is 18 amino acids. The germline gives CDR1 MDHEN, CDR2 SYDVKM. V was cut by 5 bases and J by 1 base, with 23 bases left in between. The CDR3 DNA reads TGTGCCAGCAGTCCAATCCTCCCACGGGGGACCCGCCAAGAGACCCAGTACTTC. Encoded protein: CASSPILPRGTRQETQYF.

The CDR3 DNA is TGTGCCAGCAAGTTTTTGGGGACTAGCGGGCTCTACGAGCAGTACTTC. Its protein product is CASKFLGTSGLYEQYF. V and J are TRBV28 and TRBJ2-7; 12 bases align to TRBD2. Germline trimming cut 7 bases from V and 3 bases from J; bases unmatched to any gene: 10. The CDR3 sequence is 16 residues long. Germline V lookup: CDR1 MDHEN, CDR2 SYDVKM.

The chain links TRBV18 to TRBJ2-7; 7 bases are shared with TRBD2. Germline trimming cut 0 bases from V and 0 bases from J; bases unmatched to any gene: 11. Germline V lookup: CDR1 KGHSH, CDR2 LQKENI. This CDR3 is 18 amino acids long. The CDR3 protein is CASSPPAGRRGSSYEQYF. The CDR3 DNA reads as TGTGCCAGCTCACCACCGGCAGGGCGGCGGGGGAGCTCCTACGAGCAGTACTTC.

V is TRBV5-1 and J is TRBJ2-3; 9 bases are a match to TRBD1. The CDR3 consists of 14 residues. J was trimmed by 2 bases and V by 5 bases; bases with no gene match: 3. Per germline, CDR1 SGHRS and CDR2 YFSETQ. This CDR3 is CASRGTGHTDTQYF. The CDR3 DNA sequence: TGCGCCAGCAGAGGGACAGGGCACACAGATACGCAGTATTTT. Based on the CDR3 plus reference TRBV5-1 and TRBJ2-3, the full variable domain is KAGVTQTPRYLIKTRGQQVTLSCSPISGHRSVSWYQQTPGQGLQFLFEYFSETQRNKGNFPGRFSGRQFSNSRSEMNVSTLELGDSALYLCASRGTGHTDTQYFGPGTRLTVL.

The genes are TRBV5-1 and TRBJ2-5; the D is unclear. V gave up 0 bases and J gave up 6 bases, with 9 bases separating them. This CDR3 spans 13 amino acids. Germline V lookup: CDR1 SGHRS, CDR2 YFSETQ. CDR3 DNA sequence: TGCGCCAGCAGCTTGGCTCCCCTCCAGACCCAGTACTTC. It yields the protein CASSLAPLQTQYF.

This chain uses TRBV6-5 with TRBJ2-7; 10 positions match TRBD2. The trim removed 7 bases at V and 4 bases at J, leaving 7 bases unmatched. Looked up from germline, CDR1 is MNHEY and CDR2 is SVGAGI. CDR3 length: 14 amino acids. The CDR3 spells CASTEREGLYEQYF. The CDR3 DNA sequence: TGTGCCAGCACAGAGCGGGAGGGCCTTTACGAGCAGTACTTC.

This clone was counted once. This chain joins TRBV28 and TRBJ2-7; 10 bases map to TRBD1. This CDR3 is built from 15 residues. Germline lookup yields CDR1 MDHEN and CDR2 SYDVKM. Trimming took 4 bases from V and 4 from J; bases not matched to a gene: 7. The CDR3 region has the DNA TGTGCCAGCAGTTCACCGACAGGGGGCCTTTACGAGCAGTACTTC. This codes for CASSSPTGGLYEQYF. Complete variable domain (other parts from reference TRBV28 and TRBJ2-7): DVKVTQSSRYLVKRTGEKVFLECVQDMDHENMFWYRQDPGLGLRLIYFSYDVKMKEKGDIPEGYSVSREKKERFSLILESASTNQTSMYLCASSSPTGGLYEQYFGPGTRLTVT.

This clone is a singleton in its sample. The chain carries TRBV5-6 and TRBJ2-3, with 9 positions matching TRBD2. The V segment lost 3 bases and the J segment 2 bases; nucleotides outside the gene matches: 10. The germline V gene encodes CDR1 SGHDT and CDR2 YYEEEE. The CDR3 length is 17 residues. In DNA, the CDR3 is TGTGCCAGCAGCTCCCTCACCACTAGCGGGTCCACAGATACGCAGTATTTT. It encodes CASSSLTTSGSTDTQYF.

The chain employs TRBV11-2 and TRBJ2-2; 8 nucleotides line up with TRBD1. J was trimmed by 2 bases and V by 3 bases; bases with no gene match: 5. This CDR3 has 16 amino acids. Looked up from germline, CDR1 is SGHAT and CDR2 is FQNNGV. The CDR3 protein is CASSLTGAVNTGELFF. Written as DNA, the CDR3 is TGTGCCAGCAGCTTGACAGGGGCGGTCAACACCGGGGAGCTGTTTTTT.